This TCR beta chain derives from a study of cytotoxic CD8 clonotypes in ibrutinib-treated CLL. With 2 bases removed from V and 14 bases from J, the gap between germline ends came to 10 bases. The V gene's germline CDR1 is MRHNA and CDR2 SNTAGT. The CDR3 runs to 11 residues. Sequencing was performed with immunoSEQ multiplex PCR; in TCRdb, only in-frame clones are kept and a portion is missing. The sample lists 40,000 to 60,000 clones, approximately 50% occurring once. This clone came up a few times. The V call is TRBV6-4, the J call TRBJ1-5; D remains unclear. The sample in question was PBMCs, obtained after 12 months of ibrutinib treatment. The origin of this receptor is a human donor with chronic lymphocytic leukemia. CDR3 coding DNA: TGTGCCAGCAGTGACAGGCACGCAAAGCATTTT. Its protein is CASSDRHAKHF.